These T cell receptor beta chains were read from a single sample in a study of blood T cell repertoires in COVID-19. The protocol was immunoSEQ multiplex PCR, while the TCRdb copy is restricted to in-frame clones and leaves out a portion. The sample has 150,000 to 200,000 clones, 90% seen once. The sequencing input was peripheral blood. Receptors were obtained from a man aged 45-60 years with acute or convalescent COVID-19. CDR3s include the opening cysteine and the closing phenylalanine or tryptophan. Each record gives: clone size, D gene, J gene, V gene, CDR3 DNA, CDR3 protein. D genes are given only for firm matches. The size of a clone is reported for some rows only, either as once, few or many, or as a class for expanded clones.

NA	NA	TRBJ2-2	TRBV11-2	TGTGCCAGCAGCTTGAGTGCGGGAACCGGGGAGCTGTTTTTT	CASSLSAGTGELFF
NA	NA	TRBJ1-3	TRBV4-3	TGCGCCAGCAGCCAAGAAGGTAGGCGGATGGATGGAAACACCATATATTTT	CASSQEGRRMDGNTIYF
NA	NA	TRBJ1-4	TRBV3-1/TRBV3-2	TGTGCCAGCAGCCCTGGGGCCACTAATGAAAAACTGTTTTTT	CASSPGATNEKLFF
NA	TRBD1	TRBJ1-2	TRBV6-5	TGTGCCAGCAGTTACGGGGACAGGGTTGGCTACACCTTC	CASSYGDRVGYTF
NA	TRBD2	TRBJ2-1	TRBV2	TGTGCCAGCAACCCCCTAGCGGGAGTTTCTAATGAGCAGTTCTTC	CASNPLAGVSNEQFF
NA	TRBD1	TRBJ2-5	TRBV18	TGTGCCAGCTCACCGGGACAGGAAGAGACCCAGTACTTC	CASSPGQEETQYF
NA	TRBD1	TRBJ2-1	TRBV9	TGTGCCAGCAGCGTAGCTACAACAGGGGTTAACAATGAGCAGTTCTTC	CASSVATTGVNNEQFF
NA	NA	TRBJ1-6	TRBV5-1	TGCGCCAGCAGCTTGGAGCGGACAGCTAATTCACCCCTCCACTTT	CASSLERTANSPLHF
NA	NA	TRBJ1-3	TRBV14	TGTGCCAGCAGCCAAGCAGGCTCTGGAAACACCATATATTTT	CASSQAGSGNTIYF
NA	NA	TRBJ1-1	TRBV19	TGTGCCAGTAGTATCGGGGGGCCCGACACTGAAGCTTTCTTT	CASSIGGPDTEAFF
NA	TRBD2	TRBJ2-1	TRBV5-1	TGCGCCAGCAGCTTGGAATTACTAGCGGGAGGGGTAAATGAGCAGTTCTTC	CASSLELLAGGVNEQFF
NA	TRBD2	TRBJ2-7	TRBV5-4	TGTGCCAGCAGCCCCATGACTAGCGGGAGCTACGAGCAGTACTTC	CASSPMTSGSYEQYF
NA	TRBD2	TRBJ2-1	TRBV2	TGTGCCAGCAGTGAAGGCCTAGCGGGTTACAATGAGCAGTTCTTC	CASSEGLAGYNEQFF
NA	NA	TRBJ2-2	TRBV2	TGTGCCAGCAGGCCGGGGACGAACACCGGGGAGCTGTTTTTT	CASRPGTNTGELFF
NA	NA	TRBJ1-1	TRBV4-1	TGCGCCAGCAGCCAAGTTGGGACAATTGAAGCTTTCTTT	CASSQVGTIEAFF
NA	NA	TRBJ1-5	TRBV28	TGTGCCAGCAGAACAGATAGCAATCAGCCCCAGCATTTT	CASRTDSNQPQHF
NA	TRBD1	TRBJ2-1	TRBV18	TGTGCCAGCTCAACCGGGACAGGACTTTTGTCGTCGAATGAGCAGTTCTTC	CASSTGTGLLSSNEQFF
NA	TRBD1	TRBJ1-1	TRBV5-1	TGCGCCAGCAGCGTACCGGGACAGATGAACACTGAAGCTTTCTTT	CASSVPGQMNTEAFF
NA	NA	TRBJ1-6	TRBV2	TGTGCCAGCCGGCGGGATAATTCACCCCTCCACTTT	CASRRDNSPLHF
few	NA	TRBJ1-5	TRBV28	TGTGCCAGCACCCCCGCCTACTTGAATCAGCCCCAGCATTTT	CASTPAYLNQPQHF
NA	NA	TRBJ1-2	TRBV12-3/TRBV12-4	TGTGCCAGCAGCCCCGCACAGGGAAACGGCTACACCTTC	CASSPAQGNGYTF
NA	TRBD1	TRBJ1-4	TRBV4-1	TGCGCCAGCAGCCACCTAACCTGGGACAGTGAAAAACTGTTTTTT	CASSHLTWDSEKLFF
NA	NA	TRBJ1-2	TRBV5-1	TGCGCCAGCAGCTTGGAACAGGCAAACTATGGCTACACCTTC	CASSLEQANYGYTF
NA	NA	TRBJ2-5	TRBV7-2	TGTGCCAGCAGCTACGACAGGACCCAAGAGACCCAGTACTTC	CASSYDRTQETQYF
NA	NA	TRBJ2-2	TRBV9	TGTGCCAGCAGCGTTGATACAGGGAAAGCTAGCGGCGGGGAGCTGTTTTTT	CASSVDTGKASGGELFF